The clone carrying this T cell receptor (beta chain) was detected only once. Clones were read by immunoSEQ multiplex PCR, and TCRdb kept only the in-frame ones, dropping some. The data show 10,000 to 15,000 clones, less than 80% seen once. These data are taken from a study of ipilimumab plus nivolumab after autologous stem cell transplantation. The specimen comprised PBMCs, sampled in a trial of ipilimumab plus nivolumab as post-transplant consolidation. The TCR comes from a male donor with diffuse large B-cell lymphoma.

This CDR3 reads CASSIGGHSQTVGYTF. DNA of the CDR3: TGTGCCAGTAGTATAGGAGGCCACAGCCAGACGGTCGGCTACACCTTC. The rearrangement links TRBV19 to TRBJ1-2; D is unresolved. The length of the CDR3 is 16 residues. CDR1 and CDR2 (germline): LNHDA, SQIVND (reference sequence). V dropped 1 base and J dropped 8 bases, with 20 bases sitting between them. Combining the CDR3 with reference TRBV19 and TRBJ1-2 gives the whole variable domain DGGITQSPKYLFRKEGQNVTLSCEQNLNHDAMYWYRQDPGQGLRLIYYSQIVNDFQKGDIAEGYSVSREKKESFPLTVTSAQKNPTAFYLCASSIGGHSQTVGYTFGSGTRLTVV.